Following are 16 T cell receptor beta chains from one sample sequenced in a study of CD8+CD57+ T cells in acquired aplastic anemia. Patients picked for sequencing had shown CD8+CD57+ cell expansion detected by flow cytometry. Genomic DNA constituted the template upon which TCR beta VDJ and CDR3 profiling was performed. TCRdb redid the calling of the reads with MiXCR, one entry per CDR3 protein. The table has 150,000 to 180,000 distinct CDR3 sequences, about 48% seen once. Source material: sorted CD4+, CD8+, or CD8+CD57+ T cells (not recorded which) from PBMCs. These receptors came from a human donor with aplastic anemia.

As concerns this clonotype: A much bigger clone sits one base away, suggesting this may be a read error. The V gene is TRBV13, the J gene TRBJ1-3, with 8 nucleotides matching TRBD1. This CDR3 has 14 amino acids. Germline CDR1 is PRHDT and CDR2 is FYEKMQ (reference sequence). The CDR3 bases are TGTGCCAGCACCGACAGGGGCTCTGGAAACACCGTATATTTT. Amino acids: CASTDRGSGNTVYF. The whole variable domain, remainder taken from reference TRBV13 and TRBJ1-3, is AAGVIQSPRHLIKEKRETATLKCYPIPRHDTVYWYQQGPGQDPQFLISFYEKMQSDKGSIPDRFSAQQFSDYHSELNMSSLELGDSALYFCASTDRGSGNTVYFGEGSWLTVV.

The gene calls are TRBV19 and TRBJ2-7; D is unclear. The V and J ends lost 5 bases and 4 bases respectively, with 15 bases between them. CDR3 length: 14 residues. Germline V gene data show CDR1 as LNHDA and CDR2 as SQIVND (reference sequence). CDR3 in amino acids: CASSPEPGAYEQYF. Here the CDR3 DNA reads TGTGCCAGTAGTCCCGAGCCCGGAGCTTACGAGCAGTACTTC.

This clonotype was found many times. The genes are TRBV20-1 and TRBJ1-2; D call uncertain. Germline CDR1 reads DFQATT; CDR2 reads SNEGSKA (reference sequence). Between the trimmed V and J ends, which lost 1 base and 0 bases, there was a span of 9 bases. CDR3 length: 14 residues. Here the CDR3 DNA reads TGCAGTGCTAGAGCCCCTAGAACTAACTATGGCTACACCTTC. Amino acid sequence: CSARAPRTNYGYTF.

The genes are TRBV20-1 and TRBJ1-1; 9 positions agree with TRBD1. Germline CDR1 and CDR2: DFQATT and SNEGSKA (reference sequence). The junction had 6 bases not matched to a gene; V was cut back by 4 bases and J by 0 bases. CDR3 length: 15 amino acids. As DNA, the CDR3 is TGCAGTGCTAAAGCGGACAGGGGATTGAACACTGAAGCTTTCTTT. Protein product: CSAKADRGLNTEAFF.

This clonotype was observed a few times. This sequence joins TRBV9 and TRBJ1-2; no clear D gene. The CDR3 is 12 residues long. The germline V gene has CDR1 SGDLS and CDR2 YYNGEE. Trimming cost V 4 bases and J 8 bases, with 12 bases left between them. CDR3 protein: CASSPDVEGYTF. The CDR3 bases are TGTGCCAGCAGCCCCGACGTTGAAGGCTACACCTTC. Supplemented by reference TRBV9 and TRBJ1-2, the full variable domain reads DSGVTQTPKHLITATGQRVTLRCSPRSGDLSVYWYQQSLDQGLQFLIQYYNGEERAKGNILERFSAQQFPDLHSELNLSSLELGDSALYFCASSPDVEGYTFGSGTRLTVV.

The chain combines TRBV29-1 with TRBJ2-3; 7 bases fit TRBD2. The CDR3 has 12 amino acids. Germline CDR1 is SQVTM and CDR2 is ANQGSEA. The ends lost 5 bases at V and 5 bases at J; junction bases unmatched: 4. The CDR3 reads CSVSPSGDTQYF. For the CDR3, the DNA is TGCAGCGTTTCTCCTAGCGGAGATACGCAGTATTTT.

The rearrangement joins TRBV10-3 to TRBJ2-7; tentatively, D is TRBD2 (6 bases). The germline V and J ends were trimmed by 2 bases and 2 bases, with 10 bases remaining between them. The CDR3 extends over 14 amino acids. The V gene's germline CDR1 is ENHRY and CDR2 SYGVKD. The CDR3 here is CAISEAGRTYEQYF. In DNA, the CDR3 is TGTGCCATCAGTGAGGCGGGACGCACCTACGAGCAGTACTTC.

This clonotype appeared once. A junction boundary mismatches the germline segment, possibly from a read error. The chain employs TRBV6-2 or TRBV6-3 and TRBJ2-7, with TRBD1 as a possible D gene (6 bases). CDR3 length equals 13 residues. Germline CDR1 MNHEY, CDR2 SVGEGT. As DNA, the CDR3 is TGTGCCAGCAGTTACCGGGACAACTACAAGCAGAACTTC. Its protein is CASSYRDNYKQNF.

The genes are TRBV7-9 and TRBJ2-3, with D perhaps matching TRBD2 (6 bases). CDR1 and CDR2 (germline): SEHNR, FQNEAQ (reference sequence). Trimming stripped 5 bases from V and 13 bases from J, with 13 bases between. The CDR3 contains 11 residues. The CDR3 nucleotides are TGTGCCAGCAGCATCATGGGGGAGGAGTATTTT. Translating it yields CASSIMGEEYF.

V gene TRBV10-2 combines with J gene TRBJ1-5; 8 positions agree with TRBD1. V lost 4 bases to trimming and J lost 6 bases; unmatched junction nucleotides: 8. CDR3 length: 15 amino acids. The germline V gene has CDR1 WSHSY and CDR2 SAAADI. CDR3 coding DNA: TGCGCCAGCAGTGTCTCTGGACAGGGAGGTCAGCCCCAGCATTTT. Amino acid sequence: CASSVSGQGGQPQHF.

This chain joins TRBV20-1 and TRBJ2-7, with D unresolved. Trimming stripped 3 bases from V and 2 bases from J, with 8 bases between. Germline V gives CDR1 DFQATT, CDR2 SNEGSKA (reference sequence). The CDR3 has 12 residues. CDR3 bases: TGCAGTGCTAGTTCAGAAACCTACGAGCAGTACTTC. Its translation is CSASSETYEQYF.

There are many counts of this clonotype. V gene TRBV7-6 combines with J gene TRBJ2-1, with 15 bases fitting TRBD2. V dropped 2 bases and J dropped 9; count of bases not matched to a gene: 5. Germline CDR1 is SGHVS and CDR2 is FNYEAQ. This CDR3 has 16 amino acids. CDR3 region: CASSLWTSGGAGEQFF. In DNA, the CDR3 is TGTGCCAGCAGCTTATGGACTAGCGGGGGGGCGGGTGAGCAGTTCTTC.

This chain connects TRBV7-2 to TRBJ2-5, with TRBD1 matching over 7 bases. Germline assignment: CDR1 SGHTA and CDR2 FQGNSA. V lost 5 bases to trimming and J lost 5 bases; unmatched junction nucleotides: 11. CDR3 length: 15 amino acids. The CDR3 DNA reads as TGTGCCAGCAGCCCCCAAGGGGGCACCGGGGAGACCCAGTACTTC. Translated, it gives CASSPQGGTGETQYF.

This sequence joins TRBV20-1 and TRBJ1-5, with D uncertain. Trimming took 0 bases from V and 2 from J, leaving 17 bases between them. Looked up from germline, CDR1 is DFQATT and CDR2 is SNEGSKA (reference sequence). The CDR3 runs 17 residues. Here the CDR3 DNA reads TGCAGTGCTAGAGATCTGAAAGGCAGGACCCGCAATCAGCCCCAGCATTTT. It yields the protein CSARDLKGRTRNQPQHF.

The genes are TRBV7-6 and TRBJ1-1; TRBD1 is a possible D gene (5 bases). Per the germline V gene, CDR1 is SGHVS and CDR2 is FNYEAQ. This CDR3 is 15 amino acids long. V was pared by 1 base and J by 3 bases, with 12 bases between. The CDR3 sequence: CASSLEAGGDTEAFF. The CDR3 nucleotides are TGTGCCAGCAGCTTAGAAGCGGGAGGGGACACTGAAGCTTTCTTT.

The rearrangement joins TRBV6-2 or TRBV6-3 to TRBJ1-5; D not resolved. The CDR3 spans 16 residues. Trimming shortened V by 0 bases and J by 0 bases, and 9 bases separated the two germline ends. Germline CDR1 reads MNHEY; CDR2 reads SVGEGT. The CDR3 protein is CASSYSPIYSNQPQHF. CDR3 nucleotide sequence: TGTGCCAGCAGTTACTCGCCGATCTATAGCAATCAGCCCCAGCATTTT.